Following are 24 T cell receptor beta chains from one sample sequenced in a study of T-cell reconstitution after alpha-beta-depleted transplantation in children. As it was prepared, the TCRbeta library received unique molecular identifiers. TCRdb analysed the PCR reads with MiXCR anew, one entry per CDR3 protein. The repertoire has over 120,000 distinct CDR3 sequences, around 8.8% of them found once; the top ten carry over 15%. The source was PBMCs, mostly from graft donor cells, collected 180 days after TCRalphabeta/CD19-depleted stem cell transplant. Source of these receptors: a female patient aged 2-9 years who had a stem cell transplant for congenital amegakaryocytic thrombocytopenia, so the T cells may come from the graft donor.

This clonotype was found many times. The V and J genes are TRBV20-1 and TRBJ2-5; unclear D gene. V lost 5 bases and J lost 4, with 14 bases in between. The CDR3 is 13 residues long. Germline CDR1 is DFQATT and CDR2 is SNEGSKA (reference sequence). The CDR3 nucleotides read TGCAGTGCTTTCAAAGGGCCGGGAGAGACCCAGTACTTC. It specifies CSAFKGPGETQYF.

This clonotype was counted ten times or more. This chain's CDR3 is CASSLTGRVYEQYF. In nucleotides, the CDR3 is TGCGCCAGCAGCTTGACGGGGCGTGTATACGAGCAGTACTTC. V gene TRBV5-1 combines with J gene TRBJ2-7, with D perhaps matching TRBD1 or TRBD2 (5 bases each). CDR1 is SGHRS and CDR2 is YFSETQ in the germline V gene. The CDR3 has 14 amino acids. V was pared by 1 base and J by 4 bases, with 12 bases between. The entire variable domain, with the rest obtained from reference TRBV5-1 and TRBJ2-7, is as follows: KAGVTQTPRYLIKTRGQQVTLSCSPISGHRSVSWYQQTPGQGLQFLFEYFSETQRNKGNFPGRFSGRQFSNSRSEMNVSTLELGDSALYLCASSLTGRVYEQYFGPGTRLTVT.

A few counts support this clonotype. V is TRBV20-1 and J is TRBJ1-6; TRBD1 is a possible D gene (5 bases). Per the germline V gene, CDR1 is DFQATT and CDR2 is SNEGSKA (reference sequence). The CDR3 covers 16 residues. Trimming took 3 bases from V and 7 from J, leaving 19 bases between them. CDR3 protein: CSARGDKGNLNSPLHF. The CDR3 DNA reads TGCAGTGCTAGGGGTGACAAGGGGAATTTGAATTCACCCCTCCACTTT.

The V call is TRBV7-9, the J call TRBJ2-4; TRBD1 agrees at 7 bases. With V trimmed by 2 bases and J by 8 bases, 9 bases remained unmatched. Per germline, CDR1 SEHNR and CDR2 FQNEAQ (reference sequence). The CDR3 contains 15 residues. CDR3: CASSLPQGRRDIQYF. For the CDR3, the DNA is TGTGCCAGCAGCTTACCACAGGGGCGCAGGGACATTCAGTACTTC. Complete variable domain (other parts from reference TRBV7-9 and TRBJ2-4): DTGVSQNPRHKITKRGQNVTFRCDPISEHNRLYWYRQTLGQGPEFLTYFQNEAQLEKSRLLSDRFSAERPKGSFSTLEIQRTEQGDSAMYLCASSLPQGRRDIQYFGAGTRLSVL.

This clonotype occurred many times. The rearrangement links TRBV5-1 to TRBJ2-2; 11 bases fit TRBD2. The CDR3 extends over 15 amino acids. Germline trimming cut 4 bases from V and 7 bases from J; bases unmatched to any gene: 6. Germline V lookup: CDR1 SGHRS, CDR2 YFSETQ. The CDR3, as DNA: TGCGCCAGCAGCCCAACTAGCGGGGGACGCGGGGAGCTGTTTTTT. It yields the protein CASSPTSGGRGELFF.

This clonotype was seen ten or more times. The chain has TRBV3-1 and TRBJ2-7; D is possibly TRBD1 (6 bases). Trimming cost V 4 bases and J 2 bases, with 18 bases left between them. The CDR3 runs 16 residues. Per germline, CDR1 LGHDT and CDR2 YNNKEL (reference sequence). This CDR3 reads CASSPMVGGETYEQYF. The CDR3 nucleotides are TGTGCCAGCAGCCCGATGGTAGGGGGAGAAACCTACGAGCAGTACTTC.

The V and J genes are TRBV7-6 and TRBJ1-6; TRBD1 might be the D (5 bases). Germline V gives CDR1 SGHVS, CDR2 FNYEAQ. The germline V and J ends were trimmed by 6 bases and 8 bases, with 23 bases remaining between them. The CDR3 has 17 amino acids. CDR3 residues: CASSTLRGGQVDSPLHF. The DNA for the CDR3 is TGTGCCAGCAGTACTCTAAGGGGAGGGCAGGTTGATTCACCCCTCCACTTT.

The V and J genes are TRBV5-1 and TRBJ2-3; 9 positions match TRBD2. The germline V gene encodes CDR1 SGHRS and CDR2 YFSETQ. The CDR3 extends over 17 amino acids. J lost 1 base, V lost 2 bases, and 8 bases had no gene match. Here the CDR3 reads CASSFVAGEGGTDTQYF. In nucleotides, the CDR3 is TGCGCCAGCAGCTTCGTAGCGGGAGAGGGAGGCACAGATACGCAGTATTTT.

This clonotype was counted at least ten times. CDR3 region: CSARVLANEQFF. CDR3 sequence (DNA): TGCAGTGCTAGAGTCCTAGCCAATGAGCAGTTCTTC. The chain joins TRBV20-1 to TRBJ2-1; D perhaps matches TRBD2 (5 bases). Germline CDR1 and CDR2: DFQATT and SNEGSKA (reference sequence). The CDR3 is 12 amino acids. V was trimmed by 1 base and J by 6 bases, leaving 7 bases between them.

Only a few counts were recorded for this clonotype. This chain connects TRBV7-9 to TRBJ2-1; TRBD2 aligns across 12 bases. V was clipped by 7 bases and J by 3 bases; unmatched bases: 4. The CDR3 covers 15 residues. CDR1 and CDR2 from the germline V gene are SEHNR and FQNEAQ (reference sequence). The CDR3 region has the DNA TGTGCCAGCACTAGCGGGGGGGGATTCTACAATGAGCAGTTCTTC. Residues: CASTSGGGFYNEQFF.

This clonotype has a handful of counts. The rearrangement joins TRBV18 to TRBJ1-2; D gene unclear. The CDR3 has 13 amino acids. Germline V lookup: CDR1 KGHSH, CDR2 LQKENI. V lost 1 base, J lost 7 bases, and 10 bases lay in between. CDR3 bases: TGTGCCAGCTCACCACGCGACGACATTGGCTACACCTTC. Translated: CASSPRDDIGYTF. Supplemented by reference TRBV18 and TRBJ1-2, the full variable domain reads NAGVMQNPRHLVRRRGQEARLRCSPMKGHSHVYWYRQLPEEGLKFMVYLQKENIIDESGMPKERFSAEFPKEGPSILRIQQVVRGDSAAYFCASSPRDDIGYTFGSGTRLTVV.

This clonotype was seen ten or more times. The V call is TRBV5-1, the J call TRBJ2-1; 11 positions agree with TRBD2. After removal of 7 bases from V and 1 base from J, the junction contained 13 bases not matched to a gene. Germline V gene sequence: CDR1 SGHRS, CDR2 YFSETQ. This CDR3 region has 18 residues. CDR3 nucleotide sequence: TGCGCCAGCCGAGTCGGCACTAGCGGGAGCCCGTCCTACAATGAGCAGTTCTTC. Translating gives CASRVGTSGSPSYNEQFF.

The chain couples TRBV29-1 to TRBJ1-2; no clear D gene. V gave up 4 bases and J gave up 8 bases, with 20 bases separating them. The length of the CDR3 is 14 residues. Germline V gene data show CDR1 as SQVTM and CDR2 as ANQGSEA. The CDR3 region is CSVGPRQASWGYTF. The CDR3, as DNA: TGCAGCGTTGGTCCCCGCCAGGCCAGTTGGGGCTACACCTTC. The variable domain in full, with the rest retrieved from reference TRBV29-1 and TRBJ1-2, is SAVISQKPSRDICQRGTSLTIQCQVDSQVTMMFWYRQQPGQSLTLIATANQGSEATYESGFVIDKFPISRPNLTFSTLTVSNMSPEDSSIYLCSVGPRQASWGYTFGSGTRLTVV.

V gene TRBV11-2 combines with J gene TRBJ2-1, with 9 bases lining up with TRBD2. The CDR3 is 18 amino acids. The germline V gene has CDR1 SGHAT and CDR2 FQNNGV. The junction had 22 bases not matched to a gene; V was cut back by 7 bases and J by 9 bases. The CDR3 is CASTTVSGLARGRGEQFF. CDR3 nucleotides: TGTGCCAGCACCACTGTGTCGGGACTAGCCCGCGGTCGAGGTGAGCAGTTCTTC.

This clonotype was seen repeatedly, ten times or more. The genes are TRBV28 and TRBJ1-2; TRBD1 might be the D (5 bases). The CDR3 spans 12 residues. From germline, CDR1 is MDHEN and CDR2 SYDVKM. The germline V and J ends were trimmed by 6 bases and 7 bases, with 12 bases remaining between them. The CDR3 DNA reads as TGTGCCAGCAGCGATCAGGGCTTTGGCTACACCTTC. Amino acid sequence: CASSDQGFGYTF.

This clonotype was observed at least ten times. The rearrangement joins TRBV27 to TRBJ2-5; D is possibly TRBD2 (6 bases). The CDR3 runs 14 residues. Per germline, CDR1 MNHEY and CDR2 SMNVEV (reference sequence). V was shortened by 5 bases and J by 0 bases, with 10 bases between the two germline ends. CDR3 coding DNA: TGTGCCAGCAGTCCCCTAGCGCACCAAGAGACCCAGTACTTC. Translated: CASSPLAHQETQYF.

This clonotype was observed a few times. This chain connects TRBV5-6 to TRBJ2-7; possibly TRBD1 or TRBD2 for D (5 bases each). The germline gives CDR1 SGHDT, CDR2 YYEEEE. V dropped 4 bases and J dropped 0 bases, with 14 bases sitting between them. The CDR3 is 15 residues long. The CDR3 spells CASSPSWDGSYEQYF. The CDR3 nucleotides are TGTGCCAGCAGCCCAAGCTGGGACGGCTCCTACGAGCAGTACTTC. Drawing the rest from reference TRBV5-6 and TRBJ2-7, the complete variable domain is DAGVTQSPTHLIKTRGQQVTLRCSPKSGHDTVSWYQQALGQGPQFIFQYYEEEERQRGNFPDRFSGHQFPNYSSELNVNALLLGDSALYLCASSPSWDGSYEQYFGPGTRLTVT.

Details on this clonotype: Given a much more abundant clone one base away, this may be a read error. V and J are TRBV19 and TRBJ2-7, with D hard to call. The germline V gene encodes CDR1 LNHDA and CDR2 SQIVND (reference sequence). This CDR3 has 14 amino acids. The CDR3 loop is CASSPTRSSYEQSF. DNA of the CDR3: TGTGCCAGTAGTCCCACCAGGAGCTCCTACGAGCAGTCCTTC.

The J gene is TRBJ2-7, the V gene TRBV29-1, with D hard to call. Germline values: CDR1 SQVTM, CDR2 ANQGSEA. V was clipped by 4 bases and J by 0 bases, with 7 bases between them. This CDR3 is built from 12 residues. This CDR3 is CSVGESSYEQYF. The CDR3 DNA follows: TGCAGCGTTGGAGAGAGCTCCTACGAGCAGTACTTC.

This clonotype was observed a handful of times. The rearrangement uses TRBV20-1 and TRBJ2-1; perhaps D is TRBD1 or TRBD2 (5 bases each). The germline CDR1 and CDR2 sequences are DFQATT and SNEGSKA (reference sequence). CDR3 size: 15 residues. The V and J ends lost 7 bases and 2 bases respectively, with 18 bases between them. The CDR3 region is CSGCQGDGAYNEQFF. The CDR3 DNA reads TGCAGTGGTTGCCAAGGGGACGGGGCCTACAATGAGCAGTTCTTC.

There are many counts of this clonotype. The V call is TRBV4-1, the J call TRBJ1-2, with TRBD1 as a possible D gene (5 bases). Trimming shortened V by 0 bases and J by 1 base, and 9 bases separated the two germline ends. Germline CDR1 is MGHRA and CDR2 is YSYEKL. The CDR3 totals 15 residues. The CDR3 DNA is TGCGCCAGCAGCCAAGAAGACAGACTTAACTATGGCTACACCTTC. It yields the protein CASSQEDRLNYGYTF.

This clonotype was counted ten times or more. The genes are TRBV10-3 and TRBJ2-7, with D possibly TRBD2 on 6 matching bases. The CDR3 contains 12 residues. Trimming removed 8 bases from V and 3 bases from J, with 11 bases in between. Germline-derived CDR1 and CDR2 are ENHRY and SYGVKD. The CDR3 spells CAIGRGSYEQYF. The CDR3 coding sequence is TGTGCCATCGGGCGGGGCAGCTACGAGCAGTACTTC.

A few counts support this clonotype. This chain joins TRBV6-1 and TRBJ2-2; D not certain. V was pared by 8 bases and J by 1 base, with 11 bases between. The CDR3 length is 14 residues. The germline V gene has CDR1 MNHNS and CDR2 SASEGT. The CDR3 is CASRLSQNTGELFF. The CDR3 DNA reads TGTGCCAGCCGGCTGAGCCAGAACACCGGGGAGCTGTTTTTT.

This clonotype came up a few times. The J gene is TRBJ2-6, the V gene TRBV29-1; D is unresolved. V lost 6 bases and J 0 bases, leaving 12 bases between the germline ends. The CDR3 totals 15 residues. Germline V gives CDR1 SQVTM, CDR2 ANQGSEA. The CDR3 nucleotides read TGCAGCGTAGACAAATTGGGCTCTGGGGCCAACGTCCTGACTTTC. It translates to CSVDKLGSGANVLTF.